This is a list of T cell receptor beta chains from one sample in a study of blood T cell repertoires in COVID-19. Generated by immunoSEQ multiplex PCR, the TCRdb table keeps only in-frame clones and is missing some. The sample shows more than 95,000 clones, 85% to 90% of them seen only once. The sequenced material came from peripheral blood. Source of these receptors: an elderly woman with COVID-19, enrolled during active disease. The CDR3 runs from the conserved cysteine through the conserved F or W.

CDR3 | J | V
CASSQDGFGDTEAFF | TRBJ1-1 | TRBV4-3
CSVGWGGSTYEQYF | TRBJ2-7 | TRBV29-1
CASSLLDSFQETQYF | TRBJ2-5 | TRBV7-9
CASSLEVGYNEQFF | TRBJ2-1 | TRBV5-1
CASSLMGGQRSSGANVLTF | TRBJ2-6 | TRBV4-1
CASSLGATGANVLTF | TRBJ2-6 | TRBV5-1
CASSFPGLRSNEQFF | TRBJ2-1 | TRBV7-3
CASSQYRDNTNEKLFF | TRBJ1-4 | TRBV14
CASSLGRGNEQYF | TRBJ2-7 | TRBV27
CASSLEAGLYYEQYF | TRBJ2-7 | TRBV5-1
CASSFAGDDGGELFF | TRBJ2-2 | TRBV11-3
CASSPPGGPLSSYNEQFF | TRBJ2-1 | TRBV18
CASSEDRVNTIYF | TRBJ1-3 | TRBV2
CASSVGGERSYEQYF | TRBJ2-7 | TRBV28
CASRGGETNTGELFF | TRBJ2-2 | TRBV19
CASRDRVGPKLFF | TRBJ1-4 | TRBV6-5
CASSPPGLALYEQYF | TRBJ2-7 | TRBV28
CASSLGRESYEQYF | TRBJ2-7 | TRBV7-2
CASSEKGPIFSGRLYNEQFF | TRBJ2-1 | TRBV2
CASSYSESYGYTF | TRBJ1-2 | TRBV6-2/TRBV6-3
CASSYLPGHTQETQYF | TRBJ2-5 | TRBV6-2/TRBV6-3
CASSPRTGQNTGELFF | TRBJ2-2 | TRBV18
CASSAQGVSGNTIYF | TRBJ1-3 | TRBV19
CASSIDRQETQYF | TRBJ2-5 | TRBV7-3
CASTNPGFNEKLFF | TRBJ1-4 | TRBV28
CASRGTSGSYEQYF | TRBJ2-7 | TRBV28
CASSPNTGAEQYF | TRBJ2-7 | TRBV5-1
CASSQNGGYTF | TRBJ1-2 | TRBV6-2/TRBV6-3
CASSLISGRNTGELFF | TRBJ2-2 | TRBV11-2
CATSRDMGGSYEQYF | TRBJ2-7 | TRBV15
CASRQALGGEQFF | TRBJ2-1 | TRBV6-5
CASSQDPTSDEQYF | TRBJ2-7 | TRBV4-1
CASSPGGRGGDEQFF | TRBJ2-1 | TRBV28
CASSLVGQAAYEQYF | TRBJ2-7 | TRBV5-5
CSVDQGQGYGYTF | TRBJ1-2 | TRBV29-1
CASSPGTHTDTQYF | TRBJ2-3 | TRBV4-3
CASSYNLLASGFYNEQFF | TRBJ2-1 | TRBV6-2/TRBV6-3
CASKQDRVNEKLFF | TRBJ1-4 | TRBV2
CATRSGTGAHEQYF | TRBJ2-7 | TRBV10-1
CASSWTGGLVNEQFF | TRBJ2-1 | TRBV5-6
CASSHMGQDYEQYF | TRBJ2-7 | TRBV7-9
CASSIEGAGELFF | TRBJ2-2 | TRBV19
CASSFSSLGDTQYF | TRBJ2-3 | TRBV6-5
CASSLGSALMAGELFF | TRBJ2-2 | TRBV7-2
CASSMSRGETEAFF | TRBJ1-1 | TRBV5-1
CASSLPLVAGVRNEQFF | TRBJ2-1 | TRBV7-9
CATSGSKMANEKLFF | TRBJ1-4 | TRBV10-2
CASTMTASGNTIYF | TRBJ1-3 | TRBV7-9
CASSFGGVYNEQFF | TRBJ2-1 | TRBV6-5
CASKPTGTSEQYF | TRBJ2-7 | TRBV5-4
CASNPQTGGRSYEQYF | TRBJ2-7 | TRBV7-8
CAISPTASNYGYTF | TRBJ1-2 | TRBV10-3
CASSGGQSLNYGYTF | TRBJ1-2 | TRBV6-2/TRBV6-3
CASSLDSPGANVLTF | TRBJ2-6 | TRBV5-1